Each of the 5 T cell receptor beta chains below was sequenced from the same sample in a study of blood T cell repertoires in COVID-19. TCRdb's table, derived via immunoSEQ multiplex PCR, lists solely in-frame clones and lacks some. The table includes approximately 200,000 clones, 80% to 85% detected once. Material for sequencing was PBMCs or T cells enriched from blood (not recorded which). These receptors came from a man aged 40-50 years who had recovered from COVID-19.

This clone appeared once. The CDR3 bases are TGCGCCAGCAGCGAGTCCTCAAGCAAGCAGTACTTC. It yields the protein CASSESSSKQYF. The chain links TRBV5-1 to TRBJ2-7; D ambiguous. CDR1 and CDR2 from the germline V gene are SGHRS and YFSETQ. Between the trimmed V and J ends, which lost 4 bases and 8 bases, there was a span of 13 bases. This CDR3 has 12 residues.

This clone was observed a single time. The chain recombines TRBV5-1 with TRBJ2-5; tentative D call: TRBD1 (5 bases). CDR1 and CDR2 from the germline V gene are SGHRS and YFSETQ. The CDR3 contains 19 residues. V lost 2 bases to trimming and J lost 5 bases, with 28 bases between them. CDR3 protein: CASSFEEFWELRAWETQYF. The CDR3 DNA follows: TGCGCCAGCAGCTTCGAGGAATTTTGGGAACTCAGGGCTTGGGAGACCCAGTACTTC.

As DNA, the CDR3 is TGTGCCAGTAGTATCGACAGGGTGGGTTATAATTCACCCCTCCACTTT. This codes for CASSIDRVGYNSPLHF. The chain recombines TRBV19 with TRBJ1-6; the match to TRBD1 covers 7 bases. The germline CDR1 and CDR2 sequences are LNHDA and SQIVND (reference sequence). The CDR3 runs 16 residues. Unmatched junction bases numbered 6, after V lost 3 bases and J lost 4 bases.

This clone has only one observation. This chain uses TRBV3-1 (or the pseudogene TRBV3-2) with TRBJ2-3, with D perhaps matching TRBD1 (5 bases). Germline V gene lookup returns CDR1 LGHDT and CDR2 YNNKEL (reference sequence). The ends were cut back, 0 bases at V and 4 bases at J, with 14 bases in the middle. The CDR3 sequence is 16 residues long. For the CDR3, the DNA is TGTGCCAGCAGCCAAGAGCTCAGGGCAGGGTCAGATACGCAGTATTTT. Translating gives CASSQELRAGSDTQYF.

This clone was counted only a few times. The V call is TRBV7-2, the J call TRBJ2-7; no clear D. Germline V lookup: CDR1 SGHTA, CDR2 FQGNSA. Trimming pared 1 base from V and 7 bases from J, leaving 14 bases between. This CDR3 spans 14 amino acids. CDR3: CASSLDAGSGEQYF. The CDR3 DNA reads TGTGCCAGCAGCTTAGACGCAGGCTCTGGAGAGCAGTACTTC. The full variable domain, in which reference TRBV7-2 and TRBJ2-7 provide the parts outside the CDR3, is GAGVSQSPSNKVTEKGKDVELRCDPISGHTALYWYRQSLGQGLEFLIYFQGNSAPDKSGLPSDRFSAERTGGSVSTLTIQRTQQEDSAVYLCASSLDAGSGEQYFGPGTRLTVT.